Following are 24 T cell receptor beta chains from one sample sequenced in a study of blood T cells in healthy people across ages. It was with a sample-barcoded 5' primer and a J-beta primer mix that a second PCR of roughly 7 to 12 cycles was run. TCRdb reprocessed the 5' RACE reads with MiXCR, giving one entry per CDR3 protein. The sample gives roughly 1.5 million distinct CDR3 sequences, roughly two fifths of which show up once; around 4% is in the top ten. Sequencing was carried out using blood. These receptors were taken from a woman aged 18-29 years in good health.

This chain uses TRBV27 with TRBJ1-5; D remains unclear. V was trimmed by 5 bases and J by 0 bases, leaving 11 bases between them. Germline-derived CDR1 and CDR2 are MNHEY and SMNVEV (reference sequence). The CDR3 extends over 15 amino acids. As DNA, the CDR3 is TGTGCCAGCAGTGAGTACAAGTCTAGCAATCAGCCCCAGCATTTT. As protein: CASSEYKSSNQPQHF.

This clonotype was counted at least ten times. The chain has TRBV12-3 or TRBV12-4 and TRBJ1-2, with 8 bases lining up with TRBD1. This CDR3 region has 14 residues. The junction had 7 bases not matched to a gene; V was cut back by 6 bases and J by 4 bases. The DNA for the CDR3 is TGTGCCAGCAGAATGCCAGGGGGCTTCTATGGCTACACCTTC. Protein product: CASRMPGGFYGYTF.

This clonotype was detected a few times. This CDR3 is CAISESLATETQYF. CDR3 bases: TGTGCCATCAGTGAGTCGCTAGCGACAGAGACCCAGTACTTC. The chain couples TRBV10-3 to TRBJ2-5, with a possible D match to TRBD2 (6 bases). V gave up 0 bases and J gave up 4 bases, with 9 bases separating them. The CDR3 consists of 14 residues. Germline V gives CDR1 ENHRY, CDR2 SYGVKD.

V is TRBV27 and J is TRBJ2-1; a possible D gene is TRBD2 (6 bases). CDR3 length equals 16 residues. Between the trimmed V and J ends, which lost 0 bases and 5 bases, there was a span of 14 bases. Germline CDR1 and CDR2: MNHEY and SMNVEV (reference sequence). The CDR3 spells CASSLSGWEANNEQFF. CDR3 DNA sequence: TGTGCCAGCAGTTTATCGGGGTGGGAGGCGAACAATGAGCAGTTCTTC.

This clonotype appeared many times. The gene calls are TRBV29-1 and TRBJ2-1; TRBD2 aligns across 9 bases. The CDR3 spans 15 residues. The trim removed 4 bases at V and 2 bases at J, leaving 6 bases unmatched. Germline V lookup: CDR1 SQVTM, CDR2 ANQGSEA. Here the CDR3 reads CSVGPSGITYNEQFF. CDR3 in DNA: TGCAGCGTTGGTCCTAGCGGGATAACCTACAATGAGCAGTTCTTC.

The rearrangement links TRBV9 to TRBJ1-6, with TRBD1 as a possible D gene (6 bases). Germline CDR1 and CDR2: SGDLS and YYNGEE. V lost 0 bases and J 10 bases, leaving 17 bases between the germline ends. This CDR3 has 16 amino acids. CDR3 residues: CASSVGSLRGESPLHF. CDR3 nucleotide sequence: TGTGCCAGCAGCGTAGGCTCTCTCAGGGGAGAATCACCCCTCCACTTT.

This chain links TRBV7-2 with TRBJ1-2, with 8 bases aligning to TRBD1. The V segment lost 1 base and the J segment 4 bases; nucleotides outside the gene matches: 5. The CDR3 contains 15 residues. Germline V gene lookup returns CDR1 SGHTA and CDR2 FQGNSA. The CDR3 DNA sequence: TGTGCCAGCAGCTTAGGGGCAGGGGGCGTCTATGGCTACACCTTC. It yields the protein CASSLGAGGVYGYTF.

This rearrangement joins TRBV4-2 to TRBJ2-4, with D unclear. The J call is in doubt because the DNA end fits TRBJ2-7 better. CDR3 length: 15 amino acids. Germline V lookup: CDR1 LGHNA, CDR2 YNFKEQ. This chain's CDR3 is CASSPRDGRTYEQYF. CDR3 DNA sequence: TGTGCCAGCAGCCCGCGAGACGGGCGGACCTACGAGCAGTACTTC.

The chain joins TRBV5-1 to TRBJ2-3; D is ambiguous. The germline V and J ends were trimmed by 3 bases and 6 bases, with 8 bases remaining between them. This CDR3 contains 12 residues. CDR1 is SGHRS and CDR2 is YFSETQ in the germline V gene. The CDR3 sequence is CASSWGEDTQYF. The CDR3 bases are TGCGCCAGCAGCTGGGGTGAGGATACGCAGTATTTT. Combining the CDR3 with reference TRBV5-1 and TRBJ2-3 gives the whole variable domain KAGVTQTPRYLIKTRGQQVTLSCSPISGHRSVSWYQQTPGQGLQFLFEYFSETQRNKGNFPGRFSGRQFSNSRSEMNVSTLELGDSALYLCASSWGEDTQYFGPGTRLTVL.

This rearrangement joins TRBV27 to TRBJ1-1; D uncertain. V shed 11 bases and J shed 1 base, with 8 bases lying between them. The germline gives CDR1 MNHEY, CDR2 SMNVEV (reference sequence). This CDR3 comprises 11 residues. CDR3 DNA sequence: TGTGCCGCAGTTAAGAACACTGAAGCTTTCTTT. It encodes CAAVKNTEAFF.

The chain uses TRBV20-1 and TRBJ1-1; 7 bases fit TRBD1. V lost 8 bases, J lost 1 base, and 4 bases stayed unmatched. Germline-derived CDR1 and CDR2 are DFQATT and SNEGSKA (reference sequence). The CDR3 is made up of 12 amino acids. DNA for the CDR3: TGCAGTATGGGACAGCCGAACACTGAAGCTTTCTTT. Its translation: CSMGQPNTEAFF.

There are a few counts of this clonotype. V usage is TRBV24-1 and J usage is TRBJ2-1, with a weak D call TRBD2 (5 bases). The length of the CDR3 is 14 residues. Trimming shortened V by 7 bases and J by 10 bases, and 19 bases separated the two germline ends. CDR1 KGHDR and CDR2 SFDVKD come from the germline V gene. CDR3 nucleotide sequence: TGTGCCACCAGCCGATCGAGGGCAACTCCAGAGCAGTTCTTC. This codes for CATSRSRATPEQFF.

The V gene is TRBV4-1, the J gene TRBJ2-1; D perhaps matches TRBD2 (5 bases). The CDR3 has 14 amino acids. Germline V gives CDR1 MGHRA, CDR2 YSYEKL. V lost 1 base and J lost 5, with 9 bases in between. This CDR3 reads CASSQVAPNNEQFF. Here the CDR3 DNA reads TGCGCCAGCAGCCAAGTAGCGCCTAACAATGAGCAGTTCTTC.

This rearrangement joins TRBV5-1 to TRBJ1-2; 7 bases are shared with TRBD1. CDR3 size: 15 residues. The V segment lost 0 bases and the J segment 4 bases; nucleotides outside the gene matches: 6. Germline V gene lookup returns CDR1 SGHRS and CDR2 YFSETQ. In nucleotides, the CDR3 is TGCGCCAGCAGCTTGGCCGGACAGGACCGCTATGGCTACACCTTC. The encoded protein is CASSLAGQDRYGYTF. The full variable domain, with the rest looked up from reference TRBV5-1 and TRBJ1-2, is KAGVTQTPRYLIKTRGQQVTLSCSPISGHRSVSWYQQTPGQGLQFLFEYFSETQRNKGNFPGRFSGRQFSNSRSEMNVSTLELGDSALYLCASSLAGQDRYGYTFGSGTRLTVV.

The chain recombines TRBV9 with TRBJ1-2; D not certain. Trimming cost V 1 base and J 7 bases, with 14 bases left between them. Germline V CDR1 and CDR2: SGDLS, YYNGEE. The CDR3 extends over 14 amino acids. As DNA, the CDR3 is TGTGCCAGCAGCGTACCCCACGGCGCCTCTGGCTACACCTTC. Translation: CASSVPHGASGYTF. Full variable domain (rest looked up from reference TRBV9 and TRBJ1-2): DSGVTQTPKHLITATGQRVTLRCSPRSGDLSVYWYQQSLDQGLQFLIQYYNGEERAKGNILERFSAQQFPDLHSELNLSSLELGDSALYFCASSVPHGASGYTFGSGTRLTVV.

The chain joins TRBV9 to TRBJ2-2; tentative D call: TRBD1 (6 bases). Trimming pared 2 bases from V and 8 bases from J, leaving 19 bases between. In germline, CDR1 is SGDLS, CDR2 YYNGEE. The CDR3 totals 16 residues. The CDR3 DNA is TGTGCCAGCAGCGTGGTCCGAGGGGCACAGGGAGGGGAGCTGTTTTTT. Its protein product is CASSVVRGAQGGELFF.

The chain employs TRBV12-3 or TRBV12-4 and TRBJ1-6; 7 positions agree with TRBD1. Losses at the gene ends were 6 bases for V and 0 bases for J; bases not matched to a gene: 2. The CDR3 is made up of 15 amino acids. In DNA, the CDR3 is TGTGCCAGCAGGACAGGGAGCTCCTATAATTCACCCCTCCACTTT. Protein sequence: CASRTGSSYNSPLHF.

The CDR3 loop reads CASRPGGVGGYTF. Written as DNA, the CDR3 is TGTGCCAGCAGGCCCGGGGGCGTTGGTGGCTACACCTTC. V gene TRBV12-3 or TRBV12-4 combines with J gene TRBJ1-2; tentatively, D is TRBD1 (6 bases). The CDR3 length is 13 residues. Trimming stripped 6 bases from V and 7 bases from J, with 15 bases between.

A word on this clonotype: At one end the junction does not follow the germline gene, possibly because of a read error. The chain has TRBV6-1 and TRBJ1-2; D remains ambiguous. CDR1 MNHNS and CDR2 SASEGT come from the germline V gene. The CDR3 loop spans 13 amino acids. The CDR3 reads CASSWATNYGFTF. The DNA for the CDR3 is TGTGCCAGCAGTTGGGCAACTAACTATGGCTTCACCTTC.

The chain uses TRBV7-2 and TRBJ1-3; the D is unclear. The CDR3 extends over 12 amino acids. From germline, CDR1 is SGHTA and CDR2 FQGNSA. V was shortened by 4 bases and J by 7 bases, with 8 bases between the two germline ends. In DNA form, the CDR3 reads TGTGCCAGCAGCTCCGTCAGGAACACCATATATTTT. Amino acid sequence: CASSSVRNTIYF.

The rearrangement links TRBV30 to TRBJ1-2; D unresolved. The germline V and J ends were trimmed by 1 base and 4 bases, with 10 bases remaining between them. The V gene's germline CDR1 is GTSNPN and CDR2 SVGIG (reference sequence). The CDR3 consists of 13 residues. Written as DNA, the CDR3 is TGTGCCTGGAGTGCCGTCGGAATCTATGGCTACACCTTC. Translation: CAWSAVGIYGYTF. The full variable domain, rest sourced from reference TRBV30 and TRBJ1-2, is SQTIHQWPATLVQPVGSPLSLECTVEGTSNPNLYWYRQAAGRGLQLLFYSVGIGQISSEVPQNLSASRPQDRQFILSSKKLLLSDSGFYLCAWSAVGIYGYTFGSGTRLTVV.

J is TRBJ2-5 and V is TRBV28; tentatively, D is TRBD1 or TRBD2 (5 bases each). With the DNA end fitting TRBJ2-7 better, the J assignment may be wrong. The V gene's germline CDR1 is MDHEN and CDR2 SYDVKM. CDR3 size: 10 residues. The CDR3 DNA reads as TGTGCCAGCGGGGACCGCGAGCAGTACTTC. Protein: CASGDREQYF.

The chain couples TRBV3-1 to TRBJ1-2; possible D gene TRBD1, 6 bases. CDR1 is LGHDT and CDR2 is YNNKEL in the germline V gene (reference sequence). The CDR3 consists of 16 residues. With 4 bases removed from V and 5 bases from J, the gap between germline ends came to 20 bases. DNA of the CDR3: TGTGCCAGCAGCCCTTTGGACAGAGCGGAACTATATGGCTACACCTTC. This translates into CASSPLDRAELYGYTF.

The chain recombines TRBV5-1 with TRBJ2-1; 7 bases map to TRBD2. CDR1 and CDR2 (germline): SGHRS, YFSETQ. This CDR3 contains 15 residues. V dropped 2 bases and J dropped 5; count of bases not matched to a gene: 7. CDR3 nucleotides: TGCGCCAGCAGCTTTCGAAGCGGGATAGACAATGAGCAGTTCTTC. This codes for CASSFRSGIDNEQFF.